Each of the 18 T cell receptor beta chains below was sequenced from the same sample in a study of T cell responses to AZD1222 COVID-19 vaccine. Clones were sequenced by immunoSEQ multiplex PCR, and TCRdb holds only the in-frame ones, with some missing. The sample holds 130,000 or so clones; roughly 89% are singletons and the top ten take roughly a quarter. Material: peripheral blood, obtained on day 0 of AZD1222 vaccination. The receptor source for this set is an adult in good health.

This chain uses TRBV19 with TRBJ1-2; D unresolved. This CDR3 is 15 amino acids long. Trimming took off 0 bases at V and 5 bases at J, with 13 bases between the two ends. The V gene's germline CDR1 is LNHDA and CDR2 SQIVND (reference sequence). The CDR3 loop reads CASSIDPSRGYGYTF. The CDR3 DNA sequence: TGTGCCAGTAGTATAGATCCGTCCAGAGGGTATGGCTACACCTTC.

This chain uses TRBV7-2 with TRBJ2-2; 15 bases line up with TRBD2. V lost 4 bases, J lost 8 bases, and 8 bases stayed unmatched. The CDR3 is 17 residues long. Germline CDR1 is SGHTA and CDR2 is FQGNSA. For the CDR3, the DNA is TGTGCCAGCAGCTCACGGACTAGCGGGGGGGCCGCTGGGGAGCTGTTTTTT. This gives the protein CASSSRTSGGAAGELFF.

V gene TRBV7-2 combines with J gene TRBJ2-1; no reliable D call. The CDR3 loop spans 13 amino acids. Trimming removed 5 bases at V and 6 bases at J, with 11 bases between. Germline CDR1 is SGHTA and CDR2 is FQGNSA. The CDR3 sequence: CASSPSVSNEQFF. As DNA, the CDR3 is TGTGCCAGCAGCCCCAGCGTGAGCAATGAGCAGTTCTTC.

In regard to this clone: The same CDR3 also results from other DNA sequences found in this sample. The rearrangement joins TRBV14 to TRBJ1-1; D remains unclear. The CDR3 runs to 14 residues. The V end was cut by 1 base, the J end by 0 bases, with 6 bases between. Germline V lookup: CDR1 SGHDN, CDR2 FVKESK. DNA of the CDR3: TGTGCCAGCAGCCAAGTATCAGTGAACACTGAAGCTTTCTTT. Residues: CASSQVSVNTEAFF.

This clone was detected only a few times. The chain employs TRBV9 and TRBJ2-3; 7 bases fit TRBD1. The CDR3 extends over 18 amino acids. Germline V gives CDR1 SGDLS, CDR2 YYNGEE. Germline trimming cut 0 bases from V and 4 bases from J; bases unmatched to any gene: 14. In DNA, the CDR3 is TGTGCCAGCAGCGTAGACCGAGGCCAGGGGGTAAGCTCAGATACGCAGTATTTT. It translates to CASSVDRGQGVSSDTQYF.

The chain joins TRBV12-3 or TRBV12-4 to TRBJ1-2, with D uncertain. The CDR3 contains 13 residues. V lost 5 bases, J lost 5 bases, and 12 bases lay in between. The DNA for the CDR3 is TGTGCCAGCAGTGCTCAACGACGGTATGGCTACACCTTC. Translation gives CASSAQRRYGYTF.

The gene calls are TRBV13 and TRBJ2-7; D might be TRBD1 (5 bases). CDR1 is PRHDT and CDR2 is FYEKMQ in the germline V gene (reference sequence). V gave up 0 bases and J gave up 6 bases, with 9 bases separating them. The CDR3 is made up of 13 amino acids. The CDR3, as DNA: TGTGCCAGCAGCTTAGGAAGGCAGGGCGAGCAGTACTTC. Translating it yields CASSLGRQGEQYF.

The V and J genes are TRBV2 and TRBJ1-5; 10 bases align to TRBD1. Germline V gene data show CDR1 as SNHLY and CDR2 as FYNNEI. The CDR3 is 16 residues long. V was clipped by 6 bases and J by 6 bases; unmatched bases: 11. CDR3 protein: CASSRLGTGVGQPQHF. In nucleotides, the CDR3 is TGTGCCAGCAGCCGCCTTGGGACAGGGGTTGGTCAGCCCCAGCATTTT.

V is TRBV6-6 and J is TRBJ1-2, with D hard to call. The V gene's germline CDR1 is MNHNY and CDR2 SVGAGI (reference sequence). Trimming removed 5 bases at V and 5 bases at J, with 12 bases between. This CDR3 is 13 amino acids long. CDR3 sequence reads: CASSLGFQYGYTF. As DNA, the CDR3 is TGTGCCAGCAGTCTGGGGTTTCAATATGGCTACACCTTC.

The chain combines TRBV5-1 with TRBJ2-1; D unclear. The V gene's germline CDR1 is SGHRS and CDR2 YFSETQ. This CDR3 region has 15 residues. The V end lost 4 bases, the J end lost 3 bases, and 14 bases lay between the germline ends. The CDR3 DNA reads TGCGCCAGCAGCCCCGGGTGGGGTTACTACAATGAGCAGTTCTTC. The encoded protein is CASSPGWGYYNEQFF.

The rearrangement uses TRBV2 and TRBJ2-7; 9 positions match TRBD1. Losses at the gene ends were 6 bases for V and 5 bases for J; bases not matched to a gene: 5. The CDR3 runs 13 residues. Germline CDR1 and CDR2: SNHLY and FYNNEI. The CDR3 region is CASRGTGNHEQYF. The CDR3 DNA sequence: TGTGCCAGCAGGGGGACAGGGAACCACGAGCAGTACTTC. Full variable domain (rest looked up from reference TRBV2 and TRBJ2-7): EPEVTQTPSHQVTQMGQEVILRCVPISNHLYFYWYRQILGQKVEFLVSFYNNEISEKSEIFDDQFSVERPDGSNFTLKIRSTKLEDSAMYFCASRGTGNHEQYFGPGTRLTVT.

The J gene is TRBJ2-7, the V gene TRBV30, with a tentative D call TRBD2 (5 bases). V lost 2 bases and J lost 7, with 12 bases in between. Germline CDR1 and CDR2: GTSNPN and SVGIG (reference sequence). The CDR3 contains 12 residues. CDR3 region: CAWSKDWREQYF. The CDR3 coding sequence is TGTGCCTGGAGTAAGGACTGGAGGGAGCAGTACTTC.

The J gene is TRBJ1-3, the V gene TRBV3-1 (or the pseudogene TRBV3-2); D gene ambiguous. Trimming stripped 1 base from V and 9 bases from J, with 13 bases between. Germline lookup yields CDR1 LGHDT and CDR2 YNNKEL (reference sequence). The CDR3 sequence is 14 residues long. The CDR3 is CASSQGRPLATIYF. CDR3 coding DNA: TGTGCCAGCAGCCAAGGTCGACCTTTAGCCACCATATATTTT.

The chain recombines TRBV27 with TRBJ2-3; 7 positions agree with TRBD1. The CDR3 is 17 residues long. The ends lost 5 bases at V and 1 base at J; junction bases unmatched: 12. The germline V gene encodes CDR1 MNHEY and CDR2 SMNVEV (reference sequence). CDR3 DNA: TGTGCCAGCAGTCCGCGGACAGGACCAACCGGCACAGATACGCAGTATTTT. Its translation: CASSPRTGPTGTDTQYF.

V is TRBV29-1 and J is TRBJ2-2, with 8 bases aligning to TRBD2. This CDR3 has 12 amino acids. Germline-derived CDR1 and CDR2 are SQVTM and ANQGSEA. Losses at the gene ends were 6 bases for V and 9 bases for J; bases not matched to a gene: 6. The CDR3 DNA reads TGCAGCGTACAGAGCGGGAGTCGGGAGCTGTTTTTT. It yields the protein CSVQSGSRELFF.

The chain uses TRBV3-1 (or the pseudogene TRBV3-2) and TRBJ2-6, with 14 bases identical to TRBD2. CDR1 is LGHDT, CDR2 YNNKEL, per germline (reference sequence). The trim removed 3 bases at V and 4 bases at J, leaving 8 bases unmatched. The CDR3 totals 19 residues. Here the CDR3 DNA reads TGTGCCAGCAGCCACCGACTAGCGGGGGGGCCTTCAGGGGCCAACGTCCTGACTTTC. Its protein is CASSHRLAGGPSGANVLTF.

The chain recombines TRBV12-3 or TRBV12-4 with TRBJ1-5, with D unclear. CDR3 length equals 13 residues. Trimming removed 5 bases at V and 9 bases at J, with 14 bases between. Here the CDR3 DNA reads TGTGCCAGCAGTCCCATATCGAGTGGGCCCCAGCATTTT. Amino acids: CASSPISSGPQHF.

The J gene is TRBJ2-7, the V gene TRBV24-1; D might be TRBD2 (6 bases). Germline assignment: CDR1 KGHDR and CDR2 SFDVKD. Between the trimmed V and J ends, which lost 3 bases and 3 bases, there was a span of 17 bases. This CDR3 is built from 16 residues. Written as DNA, the CDR3 is TGTGCCACCAGTGATGGATTCGGACTAAGCTACTACGAGCAGTACTTC. Protein sequence: CATSDGFGLSYYEQYF.